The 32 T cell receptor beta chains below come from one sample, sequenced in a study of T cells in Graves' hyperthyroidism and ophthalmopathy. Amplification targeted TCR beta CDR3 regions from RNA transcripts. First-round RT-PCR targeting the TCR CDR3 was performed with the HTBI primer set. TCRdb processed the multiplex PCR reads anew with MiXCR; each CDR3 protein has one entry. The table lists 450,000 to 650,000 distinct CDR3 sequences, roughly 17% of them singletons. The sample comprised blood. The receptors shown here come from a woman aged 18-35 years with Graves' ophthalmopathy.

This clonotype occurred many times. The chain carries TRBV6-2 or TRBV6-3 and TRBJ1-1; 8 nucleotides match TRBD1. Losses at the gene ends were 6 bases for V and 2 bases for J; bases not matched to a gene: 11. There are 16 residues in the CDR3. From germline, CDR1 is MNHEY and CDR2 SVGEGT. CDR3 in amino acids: CASSPTRDRTNTEAFF. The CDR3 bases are TGTGCCAGCAGCCCCACGAGGGACAGGACTAACACTGAAGCTTTCTTT.

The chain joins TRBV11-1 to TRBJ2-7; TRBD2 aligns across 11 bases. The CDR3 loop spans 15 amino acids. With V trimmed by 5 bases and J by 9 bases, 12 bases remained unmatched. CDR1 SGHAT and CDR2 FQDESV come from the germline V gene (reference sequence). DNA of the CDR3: TGTGCCAGCAGCGCCTCCGGGACTAGCGGTCTATTGCAGTACTTC. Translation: CASSASGTSGLLQYF.

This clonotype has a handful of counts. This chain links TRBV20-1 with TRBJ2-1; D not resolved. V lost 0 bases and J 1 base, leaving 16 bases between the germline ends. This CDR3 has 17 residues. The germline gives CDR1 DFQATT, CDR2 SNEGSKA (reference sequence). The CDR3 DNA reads TGCAGTGCTAGAGAATTAGGAGCGACCGGGTCCTACAATGAGCAGTTCTTC. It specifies CSARELGATGSYNEQFF.

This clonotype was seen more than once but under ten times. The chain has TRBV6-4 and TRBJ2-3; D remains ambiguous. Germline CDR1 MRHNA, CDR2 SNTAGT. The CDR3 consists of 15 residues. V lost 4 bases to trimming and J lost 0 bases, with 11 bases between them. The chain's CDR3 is CASSAGELSTDTQYF. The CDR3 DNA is TGTGCCAGCAGTGCCGGAGAACTAAGCACAGATACGCAGTATTTT.

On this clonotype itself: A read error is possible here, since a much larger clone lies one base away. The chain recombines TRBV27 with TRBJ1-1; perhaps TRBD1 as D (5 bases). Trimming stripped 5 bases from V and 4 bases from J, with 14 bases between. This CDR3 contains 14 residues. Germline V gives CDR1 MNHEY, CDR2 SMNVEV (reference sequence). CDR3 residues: CASSPNGGFTEAFF. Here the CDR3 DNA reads TGTGCCAGCAGTCCAAACGGGGGATTCACTGAAGCTTTCTTT.

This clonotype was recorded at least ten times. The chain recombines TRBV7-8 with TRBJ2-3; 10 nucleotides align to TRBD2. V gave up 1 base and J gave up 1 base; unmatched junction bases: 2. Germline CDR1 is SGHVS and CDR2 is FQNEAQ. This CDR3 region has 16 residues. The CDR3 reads CASSLETSGRTDTQYF. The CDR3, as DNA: TGTGCCAGCAGCTTAGAGACTAGCGGGCGCACAGATACGCAGTATTTT.

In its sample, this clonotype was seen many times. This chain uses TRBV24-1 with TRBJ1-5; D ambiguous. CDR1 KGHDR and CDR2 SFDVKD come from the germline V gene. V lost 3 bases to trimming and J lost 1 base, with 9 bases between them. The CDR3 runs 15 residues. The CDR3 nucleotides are TGTGCCACCAGTGATCGAACAGAGAGCAATCAGCCCCAGCATTTT. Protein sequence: CATSDRTESNQPQHF.

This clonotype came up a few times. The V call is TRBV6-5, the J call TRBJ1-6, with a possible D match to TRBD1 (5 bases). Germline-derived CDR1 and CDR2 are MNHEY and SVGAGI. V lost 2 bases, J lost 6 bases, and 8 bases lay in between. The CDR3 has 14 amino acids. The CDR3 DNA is TGTGCCAGCAGTTACGGGGACGGTAATTCACCCCTCCACTTT. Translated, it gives CASSYGDGNSPLHF.

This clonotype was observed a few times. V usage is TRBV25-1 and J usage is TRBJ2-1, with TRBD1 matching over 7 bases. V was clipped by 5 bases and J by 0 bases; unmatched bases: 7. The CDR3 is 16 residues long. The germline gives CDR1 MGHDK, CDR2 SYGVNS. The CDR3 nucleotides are TGTGCCAGCAGTTCAAACAGGGGCCTCTCCTACAATGAGCAGTTCTTC. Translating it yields CASSSNRGLSYNEQFF.

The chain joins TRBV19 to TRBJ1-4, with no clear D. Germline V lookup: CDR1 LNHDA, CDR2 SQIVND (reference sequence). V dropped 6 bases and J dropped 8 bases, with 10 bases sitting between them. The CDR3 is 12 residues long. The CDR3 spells CASSWGNEKLFF. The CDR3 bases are TGTGCCAGTAGCTGGGGTAACGAAAAACTGTTTTTT. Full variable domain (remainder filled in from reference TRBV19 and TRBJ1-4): DGGITQSPKYLFRKEGQNVTLSCEQNLNHDAMYWYRQDPGQGLRLIYYSQIVNDFQKGDIAEGYSVSREKKESFPLTVTSAQKNPTAFYLCASSWGNEKLFFGSGTQLSVL.

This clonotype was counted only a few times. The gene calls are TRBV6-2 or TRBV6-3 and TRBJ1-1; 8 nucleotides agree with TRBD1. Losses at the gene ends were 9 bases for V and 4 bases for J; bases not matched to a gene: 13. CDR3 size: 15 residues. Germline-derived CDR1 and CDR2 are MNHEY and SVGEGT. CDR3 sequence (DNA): TGTGCCAGTACTGATCCCAGGGGGCCGGGCACTGAAGCTTTCTTT. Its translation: CASTDPRGPGTEAFF.

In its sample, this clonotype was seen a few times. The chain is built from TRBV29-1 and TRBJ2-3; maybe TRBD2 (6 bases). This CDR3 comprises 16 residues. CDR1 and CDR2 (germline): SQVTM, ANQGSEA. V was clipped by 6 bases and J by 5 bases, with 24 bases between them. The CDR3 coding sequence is TGCAGCGTGGAGAACTTCGGGGGATTCGTGGAAGATACGCAGTATTTT. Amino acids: CSVENFGGFVEDTQYF.

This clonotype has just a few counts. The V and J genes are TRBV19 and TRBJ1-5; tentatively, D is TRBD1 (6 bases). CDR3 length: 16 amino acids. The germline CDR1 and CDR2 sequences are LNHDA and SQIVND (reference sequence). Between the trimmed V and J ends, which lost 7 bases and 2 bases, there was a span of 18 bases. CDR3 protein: CASKAGEDLGNQPQHF. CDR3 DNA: TGTGCCAGTAAGGCAGGGGAGGATTTAGGCAATCAGCCCCAGCATTTT.

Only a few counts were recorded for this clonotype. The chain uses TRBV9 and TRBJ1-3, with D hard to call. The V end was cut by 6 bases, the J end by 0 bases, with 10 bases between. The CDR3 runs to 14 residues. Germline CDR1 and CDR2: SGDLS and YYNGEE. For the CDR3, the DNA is TGTGCCAGCAAGGAAGGGAGCTCTGGAAACACCATATATTTT. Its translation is CASKEGSSGNTIYF.

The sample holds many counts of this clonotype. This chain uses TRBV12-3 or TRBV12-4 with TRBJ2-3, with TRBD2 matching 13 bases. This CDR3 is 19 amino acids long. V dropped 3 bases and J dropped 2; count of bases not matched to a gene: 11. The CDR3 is CASSFLGTSGTPNTDTQYF. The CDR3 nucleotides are TGTGCCAGCAGTTTCCTCGGGACTAGCGGGACTCCTAACACAGATACGCAGTATTTT.

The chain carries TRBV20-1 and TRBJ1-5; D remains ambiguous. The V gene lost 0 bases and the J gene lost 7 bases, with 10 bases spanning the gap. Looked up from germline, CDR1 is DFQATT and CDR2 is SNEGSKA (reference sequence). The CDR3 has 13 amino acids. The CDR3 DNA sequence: TGCAGTGCTAGAGATGCGTTGTCGCAGCCCCAGCATTTT. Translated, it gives CSARDALSQPQHF.

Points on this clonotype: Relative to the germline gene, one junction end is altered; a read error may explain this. CDR3 bases: TGTGCCAGCAGTCCGTCCACAGGGTTGAACACTGAAGCTTCCTTT. The encoded protein is CASSPSTGLNTEASF. This rearrangement joins TRBV28 to TRBJ1-1; a weak D match, TRBD1 (6 bases). CDR1 and CDR2 (germline): MDHEN, SYDVKM. There are 15 residues in the CDR3.

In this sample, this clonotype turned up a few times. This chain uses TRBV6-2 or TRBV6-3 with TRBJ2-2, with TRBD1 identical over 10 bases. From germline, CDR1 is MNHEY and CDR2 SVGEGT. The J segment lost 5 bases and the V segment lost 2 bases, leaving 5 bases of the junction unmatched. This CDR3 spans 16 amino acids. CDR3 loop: CASSYPTGGITGELFF. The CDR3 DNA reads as TGTGCCAGCAGTTACCCGACAGGGGGCATAACCGGGGAGCTGTTTTTT.

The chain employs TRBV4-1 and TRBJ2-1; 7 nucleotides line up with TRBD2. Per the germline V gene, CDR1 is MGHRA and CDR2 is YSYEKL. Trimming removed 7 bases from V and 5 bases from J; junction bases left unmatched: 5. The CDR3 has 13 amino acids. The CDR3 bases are TGCGCCAGCACCAGCGGGATAAACAATGAGCAGTTCTTC. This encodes CASTSGINNEQFF.

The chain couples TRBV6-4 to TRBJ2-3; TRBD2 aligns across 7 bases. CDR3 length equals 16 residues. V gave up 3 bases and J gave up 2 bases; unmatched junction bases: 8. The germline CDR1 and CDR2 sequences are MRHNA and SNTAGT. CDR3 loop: CASSDSKRDATDTQYF. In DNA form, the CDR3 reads TGTGCCAGCAGTGATTCAAAGCGGGATGCCACAGATACGCAGTATTTT.

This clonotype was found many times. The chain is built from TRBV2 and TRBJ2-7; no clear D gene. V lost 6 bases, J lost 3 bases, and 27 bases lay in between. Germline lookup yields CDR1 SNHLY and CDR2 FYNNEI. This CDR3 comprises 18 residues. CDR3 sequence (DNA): TGTGCCAGCAGCCCTCCTAACCCCTACAAAACCCAATACTACGAGCAGTACTTC. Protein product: CASSPPNPYKTQYYEQYF.

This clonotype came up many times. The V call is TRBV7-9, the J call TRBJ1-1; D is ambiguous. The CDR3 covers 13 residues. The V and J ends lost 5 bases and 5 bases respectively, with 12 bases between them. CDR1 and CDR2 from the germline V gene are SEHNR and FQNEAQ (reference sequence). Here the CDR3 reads CASSMKRETEAFF. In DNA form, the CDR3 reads TGTGCCAGCAGCATGAAACGGGAAACTGAAGCTTTCTTT.

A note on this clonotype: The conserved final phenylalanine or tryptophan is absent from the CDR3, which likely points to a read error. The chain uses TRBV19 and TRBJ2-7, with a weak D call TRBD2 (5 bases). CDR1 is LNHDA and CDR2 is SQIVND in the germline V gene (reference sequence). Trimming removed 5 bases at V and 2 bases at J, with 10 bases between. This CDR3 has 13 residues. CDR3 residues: CASSPRRPYEQYL. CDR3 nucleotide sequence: TGTGCCAGTAGTCCTCGGAGGCCCTACGAGCAGTACCTC.

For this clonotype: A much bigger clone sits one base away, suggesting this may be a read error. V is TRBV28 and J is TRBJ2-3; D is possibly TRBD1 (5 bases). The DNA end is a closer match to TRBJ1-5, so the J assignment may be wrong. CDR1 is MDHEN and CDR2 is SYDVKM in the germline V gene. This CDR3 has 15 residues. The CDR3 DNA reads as TGTGCCAGCAGTTCGAGCGGGGCTGGAACAGATACGCAGCATTTT. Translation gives CASSSSGAGTDTQHF.

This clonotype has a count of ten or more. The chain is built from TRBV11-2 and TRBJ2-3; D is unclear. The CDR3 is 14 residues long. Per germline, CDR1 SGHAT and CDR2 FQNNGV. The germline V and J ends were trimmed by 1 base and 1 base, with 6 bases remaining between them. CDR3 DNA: TGTGCCAGCAGCTTAGGAGTGGGCACAGATACGCAGTATTTT. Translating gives CASSLGVGTDTQYF.

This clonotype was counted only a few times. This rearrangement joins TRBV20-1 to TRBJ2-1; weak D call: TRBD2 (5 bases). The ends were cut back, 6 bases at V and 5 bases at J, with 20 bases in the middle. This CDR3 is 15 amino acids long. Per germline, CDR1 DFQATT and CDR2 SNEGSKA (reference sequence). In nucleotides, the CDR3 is TGCAGTGCGGACCTCCGACGGGAAAGGAACAATGAGCAGTTCTTC. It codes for CSADLRRERNNEQFF.

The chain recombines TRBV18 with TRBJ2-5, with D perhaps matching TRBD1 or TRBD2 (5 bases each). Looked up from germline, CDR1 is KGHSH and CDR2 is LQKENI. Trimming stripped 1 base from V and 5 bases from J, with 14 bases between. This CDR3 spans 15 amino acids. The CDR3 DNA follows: TGTGCCAGCTCACCACGACAGAGGGCGACGGAGACCCAGTACTTC. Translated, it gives CASSPRQRATETQYF.

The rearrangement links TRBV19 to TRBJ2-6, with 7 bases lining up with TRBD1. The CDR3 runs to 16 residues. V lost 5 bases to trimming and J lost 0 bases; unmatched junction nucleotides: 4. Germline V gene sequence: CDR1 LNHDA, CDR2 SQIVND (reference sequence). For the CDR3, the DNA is TGTGCCAGTAGTCTCCCAGGGGGCTCTGGGGCCAACGTCCTGACTTTC. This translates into CASSLPGGSGANVLTF.

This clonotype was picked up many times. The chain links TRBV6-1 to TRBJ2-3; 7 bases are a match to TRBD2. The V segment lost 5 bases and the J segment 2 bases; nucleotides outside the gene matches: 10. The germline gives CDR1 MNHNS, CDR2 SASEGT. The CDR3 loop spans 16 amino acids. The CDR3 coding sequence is TGTGCCAGCAGTACCCCCTCGCTAGCGGCCACAGATACGCAGTATTTT. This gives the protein CASSTPSLAATDTQYF.

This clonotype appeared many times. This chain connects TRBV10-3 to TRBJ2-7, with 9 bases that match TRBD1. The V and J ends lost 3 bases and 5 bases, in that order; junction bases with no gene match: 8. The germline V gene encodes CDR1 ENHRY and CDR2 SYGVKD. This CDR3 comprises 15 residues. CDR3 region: CAISDVLQGAHEQYF. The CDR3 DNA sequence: TGTGCCATCAGTGACGTATTACAGGGGGCACACGAGCAGTACTTC.

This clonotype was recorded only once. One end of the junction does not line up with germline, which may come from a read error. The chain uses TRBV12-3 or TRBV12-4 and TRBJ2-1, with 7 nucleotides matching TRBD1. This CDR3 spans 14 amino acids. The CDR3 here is CAGSPDRTYNEQFF. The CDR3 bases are TGTGCCGGCAGTCCGGACAGGACTTACAATGAGCAGTTCTTC.

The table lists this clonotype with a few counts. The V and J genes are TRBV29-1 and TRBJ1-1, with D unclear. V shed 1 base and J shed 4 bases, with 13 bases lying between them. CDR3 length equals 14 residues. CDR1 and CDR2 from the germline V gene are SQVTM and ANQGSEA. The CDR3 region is CSVEVRGIGTEAFF. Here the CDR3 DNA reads TGCAGCGTTGAAGTTCGGGGAATTGGCACTGAAGCTTTCTTT.